Sequencing of this TCR beta chain was carried out in a study of T-cell memory formation after mild COVID-19. Findings of the study overall: The pre-infection memory compartment contained some responding clones, suggesting cross-reactive memory joined. CD4+ contracting clones lay mainly in CM and EM, CD8+ ones in EMRA. Unconfirmed was the SARS-CoV-2 specificity of second-wave clones that peaked on day 37.

Libraries for TCRalpha and TCRbeta carried sample barcodes and unique molecular identifiers via 5'RACE. TCRdb reprocessed the 5' RACE reads with MiXCR, giving one entry per CDR3 protein. Of 390,000 or so distinct CDR3 sequences in the sample, roughly 15% are singletons; the top ten hold roughly 21%. This clonotype was observed a few times. Its antigen is undetermined. CDR1 and CDR2 (germline): MNHEY, SMNVEV (reference sequence). V dropped 3 bases and J dropped 10 bases, with 15 bases sitting between them. There are 13 residues in the CDR3. The chain uses TRBV27 and TRBJ1-1; D is unclear. The TCR originated in a man younger than 35 who had mild COVID-19 (a few samples of this study predate the infection). Cell type and time point are not known. Sequenced: PBMCs or a T cell subset sorted from them (not recorded which). CDR3 nucleotides: TGTGCCAGCAGTTTTGGGTCACCGGGTTTAGCTTTCTTT. Amino acid sequence: CASSFGSPGLAFF.